The 24 T cell receptor beta chains below come from one sample, sequenced in a study of blood T cell repertoires in COVID-19. Profiling relied on immunoSEQ multiplex PCR, and the TCRdb table lists in-frame clones only, not all of them. Seen here are about 23,000 clones, 80% to 90% observed once, and the top ten hold around 20%. Input material: peripheral blood. All receptors come from a woman older than 75 with acute or convalescent COVID-19.

The chain links TRBV4-1 to TRBJ2-1, with 7 bases that match TRBD1. This CDR3 contains 15 residues. Germline V gene sequence: CDR1 MGHRA, CDR2 YSYEKL. Germline trimming cut 3 bases from V and 7 bases from J; bases unmatched to any gene: 9. CDR3 region: CASSHPQGQWNEQFF. The CDR3 DNA sequence: TGCGCCAGCAGCCACCCACAGGGACAGTGGAATGAGCAGTTCTTC.

The chain recombines TRBV29-1 with TRBJ1-4; D is possibly TRBD1 (5 bases). Germline V lookup: CDR1 SQVTM, CDR2 ANQGSEA. Trimming stripped 0 bases from V and 7 bases from J, with 15 bases between. The CDR3 length is 15 residues. In nucleotides, the CDR3 is TGCAGCGTTGAAGATCACCAGGGCAGGACTGAAAAACTGTTTTTT. Its translation is CSVEDHQGRTEKLFF.

This chain uses TRBV27 with TRBJ1-5, with TRBD1 as a possible D gene (5 bases). The CDR3 extends over 16 amino acids. Trimming stripped 5 bases from V and 0 bases from J, with 14 bases between. Germline V CDR1 and CDR2: MNHEY, SMNVEV (reference sequence). CDR3: CASSGIGAHSNQPQHF. The CDR3 DNA reads TGTGCCAGCAGTGGAATAGGGGCTCATAGCAATCAGCCCCAGCATTTT.

For the CDR3, the DNA is TGTGCCAGCAGTTCGGGACAGGGAGGGTACTATGGCTACACCTTC. Its protein product is CASSSGQGGYYGYTF. The rearrangement links TRBV11-2 to TRBJ1-2, with 9 bases aligning to TRBD1. Trimming took 6 bases from V and 3 from J; bases not matched to a gene: 8. Germline V lookup: CDR1 SGHAT, CDR2 FQNNGV. This CDR3 has 15 residues. The variable domain in full, with the rest retrieved from reference TRBV11-2 and TRBJ1-2, is EAGVAQSPRYKIIEKRQSVAFWCNPISGHATLYWYQQILGQGPKLLIQFQNNGVVDDSQLPKDRFSAERLKGVDSTLKIQPAKLEDSAVYLCASSSGQGGYYGYTFGSGTRLTVV.

This rearrangement joins TRBV28 to TRBJ1-5; 10 bases agree with TRBD1. Trimming removed 6 bases from V and 6 bases from J; junction bases left unmatched: 5. The CDR3 consists of 14 residues. Germline CDR1 and CDR2: MDHEN and SYDVKM. The CDR3 DNA sequence: TGTGCCAGCAGCCCGGGACAGGGGCTTCAGCCCCAGCATTTT. This encodes CASSPGQGLQPQHF.

The chain uses TRBV6-5 and TRBJ2-1; D may be TRBD2 (5 bases). Germline loops: CDR1 MNHEY, CDR2 SVGAGI. V dropped 6 bases and J dropped 2 bases, with 14 bases sitting between them. The CDR3 is 15 residues long. In DNA form, the CDR3 reads TGTGCCAGCAGCTACGACCGAGGGACCTACAATGAGCAGTTCTTC. Translation: CASSYDRGTYNEQFF.

The chain has TRBV7-2 and TRBJ2-7; 8 bases line up with TRBD2. V dropped 3 bases and J dropped 2; count of bases not matched to a gene: 9. Germline V gene sequence: CDR1 SGHTA, CDR2 FQGNSA. The CDR3 extends over 16 amino acids. The chain's CDR3 is CASSFFRGGVAYEQYF. The CDR3 region has the DNA TGTGCCAGCAGCTTTTTTCGGGGGGGGGTCGCCTACGAGCAGTACTTC.

This chain links TRBV9 with TRBJ1-1; D gene uncertain. Germline loops: CDR1 SGDLS, CDR2 YYNGEE. Trimming took 3 bases from V and 1 from J, leaving 7 bases between them. The CDR3 has 13 amino acids. CDR3 nucleotide sequence: TGTGCCAGCAGCGCGACACCGAACACTGAAGCTTTCTTT. Its protein product is CASSATPNTEAFF.

This chain links TRBV12-5 with TRBJ1-2; D unresolved. V dropped 2 bases and J dropped 7 bases, with 11 bases sitting between them. Germline values: CDR1 LGHNT, CDR2 FRNRAP. This CDR3 spans 13 amino acids. CDR3 in DNA: TGTGCTAGTGGTTTGTTCCAGGAGGGTGGCTACACCTTC. Residues: CASGLFQEGGYTF. The entire variable domain, with the rest obtained from reference TRBV12-5 and TRBJ1-2, is as follows: DARVTQTPRHKVTEMGQEVTMRCQPILGHNTVFWYRQTMMQGLELLAYFRNRAPLDDSGMPKDRFSAEMPDATLATLKIQPSEPRDSAVYFCASGLFQEGGYTFGSGTRLTVV.

This CDR3 reads CASSQTGTGSSGANVLTF. CDR3 nucleotide sequence: TGTGCCAGCTCACAAACCGGGACAGGGAGCTCTGGGGCCAACGTCCTGACTTTC. V and J are TRBV18 and TRBJ2-6; 9 positions match TRBD1. This CDR3 spans 18 amino acids. V lost 4 bases, J lost 0 bases, and 7 bases stayed unmatched. The V gene's germline CDR1 is KGHSH and CDR2 LQKENI.

The CDR3 is CASSLQADIYTEAFF. CDR3 in DNA: TGTGCCAGCAGCTTGCAGGCCGATATATACACTGAAGCTTTCTTT. The J gene is TRBJ1-1, the V gene TRBV5-5; D not certain. Per the germline V gene, CDR1 is SGHKS and CDR2 is YYEKEE (reference sequence). Between the trimmed V and J ends, which lost 1 base and 3 bases, there was a span of 13 bases. This CDR3 is 15 amino acids long.

The chain has TRBV5-8 and TRBJ1-5, with 9 positions matching TRBD1. Germline CDR1 and CDR2: SGHTS and YDEGEE. This CDR3 spans 16 amino acids. J gave up 7 bases and V 4 bases, and 12 bases lay outside the gene matches. DNA of the CDR3: TGTGCCAGCAGCCCAGTGTGGACAGGGGTCGGCCAGCCCCAGCATTTT. This translates into CASSPVWTGVGQPQHF.

This clone was seen more than once but under ten times. The V gene is TRBV19, the J gene TRBJ1-4, with 7 bases lining up with TRBD1. V lost 5 bases, J lost 11 bases, and 8 bases stayed unmatched. Germline lookup yields CDR1 LNHDA and CDR2 SQIVND (reference sequence). The CDR3 is 13 amino acids. The CDR3 spells CASSSQGTWKLFF. CDR3 bases: TGTGCCAGTAGTTCACAGGGGACGTGGAAACTGTTTTTT.

V gene TRBV7-8 combines with J gene TRBJ2-3; 10 bases align to TRBD2. The V gene's germline CDR1 is SGHVS and CDR2 FQNEAQ. This CDR3 has 16 amino acids. The V and J ends lost 5 bases and 6 bases, in that order; junction bases with no gene match: 11. The DNA of the CDR3 is TGTGCCAGCAGCCCCGCTAGCGGGAGTCTGCGGGATACGCAGTATTTT. Translating gives CASSPASGSLRDTQYF. Together with reference TRBV7-8 and TRBJ2-3, the CDR3 gives the full variable domain: GAGVSQSPRYKVAKRGQDVALRCDPISGHVSLFWYQQALGQGPEFLTYFQNEAQLDKSGLPSDRFFAERPEGSVSTLKIQRTQQEDSAVYLCASSPASGSLRDTQYFGPGTRLTVL.

The gene calls are TRBV27 and TRBJ1-1, with D maybe TRBD1 (5 bases). CDR1 MNHEY and CDR2 SMNVEV come from the germline V gene (reference sequence). The CDR3 spans 15 residues. V lost 0 bases to trimming and J lost 4 bases, with 12 bases between them. CDR3 DNA: TGTGCCAGCAGTTTATCACGACAGTCAGGCACTGAAGCTTTCTTT. This gives the protein CASSLSRQSGTEAFF.

The CDR3 is CASTRTSGSRSDTQYF. CDR3 nucleotide sequence: TGCGCCAGCACGCGGACTAGCGGGAGTAGGTCAGATACGCAGTATTTT. The gene calls are TRBV5-1 and TRBJ2-3; 13 nucleotides line up with TRBD2. V was pared by 6 bases and J by 4 bases, with 8 bases of the junction left unmatched. Looked up from germline, CDR1 is SGHRS and CDR2 is YFSETQ. This CDR3 is 16 amino acids long.

The rearrangement uses TRBV10-3 and TRBJ2-7, with TRBD1 identical over 10 bases. The length of the CDR3 is 12 residues. The junction had 4 bases not matched to a gene; V was cut back by 7 bases and J by 7 bases. CDR1 and CDR2 (germline): ENHRY, SYGVKD. Written as DNA, the CDR3 is TGTGCCATCATGGGACAGGGGTATGAGCAGTACTTC. The encoded protein is CAIMGQGYEQYF.

The CDR3 DNA reads as TGTGCCAGCACCCTAGTGGCGGACACTGAAGCTTTCTTT. Protein product: CASTLVADTEAFF. This chain connects TRBV7-9 to TRBJ1-1; no clear D. The CDR3 has 13 amino acids. Trimming stripped 7 bases from V and 3 bases from J, with 12 bases between. The germline V gene encodes CDR1 SEHNR and CDR2 FQNEAQ (reference sequence).

The count of this clone is one. The chain links TRBV7-2 to TRBJ1-2, with 11 nucleotides matching TRBD1. With 0 bases clipped from V and 6 bases from J, the junction kept 21 bases outside the gene matches. The germline gives CDR1 SGHTA, CDR2 FQGNSA. The CDR3 has 21 residues. In DNA form, the CDR3 reads TGTGCCAGCAGCTTAGCCACTGAATCTAGGGCCCGGGACAGGGGGAAACATGGCTACACCTTC. This sequence encodes CASSLATESRARDRGKHGYTF.

This chain links TRBV18 with TRBJ2-1; D remains unclear. This CDR3 is 16 amino acids long. V lost 2 bases and J lost 8, with 19 bases in between. Germline V gene lookup returns CDR1 KGHSH and CDR2 LQKENI. As DNA, the CDR3 is TGTGCCAGCTCACCAACCCTGGAAGGCGCCGCGGATGAGCAGTTCTTC. Protein: CASSPTLEGAADEQFF. Full variable domain (remainder filled in from reference TRBV18 and TRBJ2-1): NAGVMQNPRHLVRRRGQEARLRCSPMKGHSHVYWYRQLPEEGLKFMVYLQKENIIDESGMPKERFSAEFPKEGPSILRIQQVVRGDSAAYFCASSPTLEGAADEQFFGPGTRLTVL.

DNA for the CDR3: TGTGCCAGTGGGTCGGACAATACTCTTACCTATGGCTACACCTTC. It translates to CASGSDNTLTYGYTF. The chain links TRBV19 to TRBJ1-2, with a possible D match to TRBD1 (5 bases). Trimming removed 8 bases from V and 4 bases from J, with 20 bases in between. Looked up from germline, CDR1 is LNHDA and CDR2 is SQIVND (reference sequence). The length of the CDR3 is 15 residues.

The V call is TRBV7-6, the J call TRBJ2-1; possible D gene TRBD2, 7 bases. CDR1 is SGHVS and CDR2 is FNYEAQ in the germline V gene. CDR3 length equals 16 residues. V lost 4 bases and J 4 bases, leaving 17 bases between the germline ends. CDR3 sequence reads: CASSSRGRGGYNEQFF. CDR3 DNA: TGTGCCAGCAGCTCCAGAGGGAGGGGGGGATACAATGAGCAGTTCTTC.

The gene calls are TRBV5-6 and TRBJ2-2; TRBD1 agrees at 9 bases. With V trimmed by 4 bases and J by 4 bases, 2 bases remained unmatched. The CDR3 totals 14 residues. Germline-derived CDR1 and CDR2 are SGHDT and YYEEEE. This CDR3 reads CASSRDRVTGELFF. The CDR3 coding sequence is TGTGCCAGCAGCCGGGACAGGGTCACCGGGGAGCTGTTTTTT.

V and J are TRBV6-5 and TRBJ1-2; no definite D call. The V end was cut by 7 bases, the J end by 0 bases, with 15 bases between. This CDR3 spans 15 amino acids. The V gene's germline CDR1 is MNHEY and CDR2 SVGAGI. CDR3 DNA sequence: TGTGCCAGCATTACCAGTGACACTCCTAACTATGGCTACACCTTC. Its translation: CASITSDTPNYGYTF.